Listed below are T cell receptor beta chains from one sample, sequenced in a study of blood T cell repertoires in COVID-19. The method was immunoSEQ multiplex PCR; TCRdb's version includes in-frame clones alone and lacks a portion of them. The sample contains 120,000 or so clones, roughly four fifths of which appear only once. Sequenced sample: peripheral blood. The receptors derive from a man aged 55 to 70 with acute or convalescent COVID-19. CDR3s include the opening cysteine and the closing phenylalanine or tryptophan. The order of the fields is clone size, V gene, J gene, CDR3 protein. Rows give clone size only sometimes, using once, few, many, or a class for an expanded clone.

few	TRBV6-6	TRBJ1-4	CASSYPRDKTNEKLFF
.	TRBV27	TRBJ1-1	CASRQKQGVMNTEAFF
many	TRBV27	TRBJ2-2	CASSLSGTSVRAGELFF
few	TRBV9	TRBJ2-1	CASSPRLAGAAMQFF
many	TRBV30	TRBJ1-1	CAWSLGQPNTEAFF
.	TRBV18	TRBJ1-5	CASSTGLPSNQPQHF
few	TRBV18	TRBJ2-5	CASSPPRDRGRAQETQYF
.	TRBV27	TRBJ2-6	CASKFRGTSGISGANVLTF
few	TRBV6-5	TRBJ1-5	CASSTGQGRNQPQHF
.	TRBV5-1	TRBJ2-2	CASSSPGQGRTGELFF
few	TRBV5-1	TRBJ2-2	CASSPSAIGTGELFF
.	TRBV4-1	TRBJ2-7	CASSQGQGWNEQYF
.	TRBV19	TRBJ1-5	CASSRGDGGSNQPQHF
.	TRBV6-5	TRBJ2-3	CASTLSGSDTQYF
.	TRBV9	TRBJ1-1	CASSPGRRGYTEAFF
.	TRBV7-9	TRBJ2-7	CASSFQQEYYEQYF
.	TRBV5-1	TRBJ1-1	CASSLAGGVNTEAFF
.	TRBV5-1	TRBJ2-2	CASSFSQGTGELFF
.	TRBV7-3	TRBJ2-5	CASSPGQGYTETQYF
.	TRBV6-5	TRBJ2-2	CASSYVRGNTGELFF
.	TRBV5-1	TRBJ2-2	CASSLLGELFF
.	TRBV16	TRBJ1-6	CASSPRQGPASPLHF
.	TRBV7-9	TRBJ2-2	CASSSQGYVTGELFF
.	TRBV29-1	TRBJ2-3	CSVESRSTDTQYF
.	TRBV7-2	TRBJ1-2	CASATGGGFIYTF
.	TRBV4-1	TRBJ1-5	CASSQENRGGRNQPQHF
.	TRBV5-4	TRBJ2-1	CASMRVRDNEQFF
.	TRBV14	TRBJ2-3	CASSQARRASTDTQYF
.	TRBV5-6	TRBJ1-2	CASSLFRGDDGYTF
.	TRBV7-3	TRBJ1-1	CASSPDGQGQAFF
.	TRBV6-1	TRBJ2-2	CASSETGVDQGGELFF
.	TRBV24-1	TRBJ2-3	CATEGRGATDTQYF
.	TRBV5-4	TRBJ1-2	CASSLTGSSYGYTF
.	TRBV9	TRBJ2-1	CASSVGTGESSYNEQFF
.	TRBV24-1	TRBJ1-1	CATTRGPGTEAFF
.	TRBV7-7	TRBJ1-1	CASSKITGDITEAFF
.	TRBV18	TRBJ1-4	CASSSRRNEKLFF
.	TRBV25-1	TRBJ2-3	CASQREGGTDTQYF
.	TRBV4-1	TRBJ1-1	CASSPQGVGTEAFF
.	TRBV6-5	TRBJ2-7	CASSRRDFRYYEQYF
many	TRBV6-6	TRBJ1-2	CASIRDSQDYGYTF
.	TRBV7-9	TRBJ1-3	CASSLGGSGNTIYF
few	TRBV5-1	TRBJ1-2	CASSLGGTASTNYGYTF
.	TRBV5-1	TRBJ1-3	CASSSSQGLGNTIYF
few	TRBV6-5	TRBJ1-1	CASSSGGQGVTEAFF
.	TRBV3-1/TRBV3-2	TRBJ2-7	CASSQTSGGSSYEQYF
.	TRBV5-1	TRBJ2-1	CASMADLTPEQFF
.	TRBV5-1	TRBJ2-1	CASSQRTSGGATFNEQFF
.	TRBV6-5	TRBJ2-5	CASSTDGGETQYF
.	TRBV4-2	TRBJ1-3	CASSQDWNSRNTIYF
.	TRBV6-5	TRBJ2-7	CASSYSTGGAGNEQYF
few	TRBV11-3	TRBJ2-7	CASSLSGQGPTYEQYF
few	TRBV11-2	TRBJ2-7	CASSLDREDEQYF
.	TRBV19	TRBJ1-1	CASSIGQGANLGYGTEAFF
once	TRBV10-2	TRBJ2-2	CASRFLSNTGELFF
.	TRBV14	TRBJ1-4	CASSQEGTPRATNEKLFF
once	TRBV5-1	TRBJ1-1	CASSLFFRQGAEAFF